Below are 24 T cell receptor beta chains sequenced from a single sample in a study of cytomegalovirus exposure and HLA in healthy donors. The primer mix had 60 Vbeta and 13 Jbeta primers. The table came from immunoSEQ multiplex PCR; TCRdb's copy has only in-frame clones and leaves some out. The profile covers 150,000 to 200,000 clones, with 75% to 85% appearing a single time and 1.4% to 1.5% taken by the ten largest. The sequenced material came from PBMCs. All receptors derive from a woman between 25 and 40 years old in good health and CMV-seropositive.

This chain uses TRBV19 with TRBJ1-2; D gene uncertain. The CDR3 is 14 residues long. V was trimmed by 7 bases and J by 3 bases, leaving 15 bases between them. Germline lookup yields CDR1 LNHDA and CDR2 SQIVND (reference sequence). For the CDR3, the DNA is TGTGCCAGTACCGTCGGGTCGACTGACTATGGCTACACCTTC. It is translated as CASTVGSTDYGYTF. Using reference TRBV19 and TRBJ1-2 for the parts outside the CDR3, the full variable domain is DGGITQSPKYLFRKEGQNVTLSCEQNLNHDAMYWYRQDPGQGLRLIYYSQIVNDFQKGDIAEGYSVSREKKESFPLTVTSAQKNPTAFYLCASTVGSTDYGYTFGSGTRLTVV.

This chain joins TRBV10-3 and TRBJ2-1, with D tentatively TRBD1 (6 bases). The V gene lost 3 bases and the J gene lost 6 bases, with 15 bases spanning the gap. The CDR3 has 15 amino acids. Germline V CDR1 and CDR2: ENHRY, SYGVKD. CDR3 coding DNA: TGTGCCATCAGTGAAGGGTTCTTGACAGGCAATGAGCAGTTCTTC. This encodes CAISEGFLTGNEQFF.

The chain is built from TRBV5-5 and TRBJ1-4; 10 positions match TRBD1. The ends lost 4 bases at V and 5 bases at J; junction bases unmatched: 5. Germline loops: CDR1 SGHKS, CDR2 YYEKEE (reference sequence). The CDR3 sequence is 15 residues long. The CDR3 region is CASSAGQGLNEKLFF. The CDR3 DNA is TGTGCCAGCAGCGCGGGACAGGGGCTGAATGAAAAACTGTTTTTT. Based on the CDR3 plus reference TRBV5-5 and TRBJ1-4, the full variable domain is DAGVTQSPTHLIKTRGQQVTLRCSPISGHKSVSWYQQVLGQGPQFIFQYYEKEERGRGNFPDRFSARQFPNYSSELNVNALLLGDSALYLCASSAGQGLNEKLFFGSGTQLSVL.

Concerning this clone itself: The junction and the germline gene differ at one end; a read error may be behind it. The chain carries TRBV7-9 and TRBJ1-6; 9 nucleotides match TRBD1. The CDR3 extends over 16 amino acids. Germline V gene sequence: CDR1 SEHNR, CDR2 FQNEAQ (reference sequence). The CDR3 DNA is TGTTCCAGCAGCTCAACAGGGGGCACCTATAATTCACCCCTCCACTTT. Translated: CSSSSTGGTYNSPLHF.

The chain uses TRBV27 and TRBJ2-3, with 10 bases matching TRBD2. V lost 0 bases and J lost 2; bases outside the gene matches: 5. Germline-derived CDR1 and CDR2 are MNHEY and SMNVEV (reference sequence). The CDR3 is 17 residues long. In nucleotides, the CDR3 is TGTGCCAGCAGTTTATCCCTAGCGGGAGTCCCCACAGATACGCAGTATTTT. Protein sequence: CASSLSLAGVPTDTQYF.

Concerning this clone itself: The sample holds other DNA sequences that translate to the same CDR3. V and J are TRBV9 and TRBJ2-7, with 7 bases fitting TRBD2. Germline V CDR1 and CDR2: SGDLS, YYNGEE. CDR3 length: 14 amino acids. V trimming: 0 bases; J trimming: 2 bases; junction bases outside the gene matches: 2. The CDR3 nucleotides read TGTGCCAGCAGCGTAGCGGGACTACCCTACGAGCAGTACTTC. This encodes CASSVAGLPYEQYF.

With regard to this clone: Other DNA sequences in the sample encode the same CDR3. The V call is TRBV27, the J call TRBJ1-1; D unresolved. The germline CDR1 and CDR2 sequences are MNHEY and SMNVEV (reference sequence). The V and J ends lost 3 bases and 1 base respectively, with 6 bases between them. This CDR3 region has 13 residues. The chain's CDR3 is CASSFRGNTEAFF. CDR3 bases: TGTGCCAGCAGTTTTCGGGGGAACACTGAAGCTTTCTTT.

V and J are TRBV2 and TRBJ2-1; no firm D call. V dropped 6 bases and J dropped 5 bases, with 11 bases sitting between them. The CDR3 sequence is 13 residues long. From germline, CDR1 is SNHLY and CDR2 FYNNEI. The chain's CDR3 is CASSERIDNEQFF. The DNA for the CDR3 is TGTGCCAGCAGCGAGCGTATTGACAATGAGCAGTTCTTC. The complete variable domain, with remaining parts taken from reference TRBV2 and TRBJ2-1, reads EPEVTQTPSHQVTQMGQEVILRCVPISNHLYFYWYRQILGQKVEFLVSFYNNEISEKSEIFDDQFSVERPDGSNFTLKIRSTKLEDSAMYFCASSERIDNEQFFGPGTRLTVL.

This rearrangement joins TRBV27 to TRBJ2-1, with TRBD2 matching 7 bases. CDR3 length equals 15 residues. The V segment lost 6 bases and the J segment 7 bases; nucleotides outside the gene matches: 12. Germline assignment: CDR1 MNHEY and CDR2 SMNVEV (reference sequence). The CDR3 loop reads CASSLRGRVGNEQFF. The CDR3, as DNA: TGTGCCAGCAGCCTTCGGGGGAGGGTAGGAAATGAGCAGTTCTTC.

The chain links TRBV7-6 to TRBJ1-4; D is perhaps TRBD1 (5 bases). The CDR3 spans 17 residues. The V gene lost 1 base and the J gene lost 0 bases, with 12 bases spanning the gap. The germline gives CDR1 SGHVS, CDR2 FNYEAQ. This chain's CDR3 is CASSLGPLQATNEKLFF. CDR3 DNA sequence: TGTGCCAGCAGCTTAGGCCCCCTACAGGCAACTAATGAAAAACTGTTTTTT.

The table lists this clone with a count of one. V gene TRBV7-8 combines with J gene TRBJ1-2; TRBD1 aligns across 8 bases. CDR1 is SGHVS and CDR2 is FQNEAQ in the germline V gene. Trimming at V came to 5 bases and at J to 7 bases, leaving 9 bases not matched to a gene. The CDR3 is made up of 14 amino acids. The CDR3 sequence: CASSDRTGRPGYTF. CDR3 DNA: TGTGCCAGCAGCGATCGGACAGGGCGCCCTGGCTACACCTTC.

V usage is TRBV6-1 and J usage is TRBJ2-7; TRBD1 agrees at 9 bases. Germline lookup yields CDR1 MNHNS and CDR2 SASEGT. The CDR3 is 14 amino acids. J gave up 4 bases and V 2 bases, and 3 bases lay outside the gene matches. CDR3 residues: CASSEPGQGYEQYF. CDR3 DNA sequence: TGTGCCAGCAGTGAACCGGGACAGGGTTACGAGCAGTACTTC.

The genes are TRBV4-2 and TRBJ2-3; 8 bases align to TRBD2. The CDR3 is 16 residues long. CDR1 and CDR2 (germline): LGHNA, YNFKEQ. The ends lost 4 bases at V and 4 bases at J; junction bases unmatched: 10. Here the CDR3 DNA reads TGTGCCAGCAGCCCCGGCGGGGGGCGCGGGGCAGATACGCAGTATTTT. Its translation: CASSPGGGRGADTQYF.

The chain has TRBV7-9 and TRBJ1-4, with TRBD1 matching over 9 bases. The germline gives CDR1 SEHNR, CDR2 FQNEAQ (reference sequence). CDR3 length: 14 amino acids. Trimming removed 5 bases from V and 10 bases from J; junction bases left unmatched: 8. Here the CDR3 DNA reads TGTGCCAGCAGCCCAGACAGGGGGAGCGGAAAACTGTTTTTT. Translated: CASSPDRGSGKLFF. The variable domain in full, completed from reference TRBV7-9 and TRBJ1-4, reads DTGVSQNPRHKITKRGQNVTFRCDPISEHNRLYWYRQTLGQGPEFLTYFQNEAQLEKSRLLSDRFSAERPKGSFSTLEIQRTEQGDSAMYLCASSPDRGSGKLFFGSGTQLSVL.

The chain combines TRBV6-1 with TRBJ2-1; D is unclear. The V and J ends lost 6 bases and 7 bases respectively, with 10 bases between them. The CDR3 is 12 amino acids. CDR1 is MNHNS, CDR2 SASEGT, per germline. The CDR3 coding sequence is TGTGCCAGCAGCGCTAGTAGGAATGAGCAGTTCTTC. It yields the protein CASSASRNEQFF.

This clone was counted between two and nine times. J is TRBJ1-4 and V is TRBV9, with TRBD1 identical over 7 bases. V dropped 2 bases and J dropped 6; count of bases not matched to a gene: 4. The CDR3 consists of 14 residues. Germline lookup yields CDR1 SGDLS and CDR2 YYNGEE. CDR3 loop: CASSVYDRDEKLFF. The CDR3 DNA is TGTGCCAGCAGCGTGTACGACAGGGATGAAAAACTGTTTTTT.

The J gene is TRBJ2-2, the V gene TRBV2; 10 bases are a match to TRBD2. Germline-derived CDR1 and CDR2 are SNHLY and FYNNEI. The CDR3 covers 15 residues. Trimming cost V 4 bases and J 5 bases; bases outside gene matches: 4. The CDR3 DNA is TGTGCCAGCAGTGGATTAGCGGGAGGTACCGGGGAGCTGTTTTTT. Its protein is CASSGLAGGTGELFF.

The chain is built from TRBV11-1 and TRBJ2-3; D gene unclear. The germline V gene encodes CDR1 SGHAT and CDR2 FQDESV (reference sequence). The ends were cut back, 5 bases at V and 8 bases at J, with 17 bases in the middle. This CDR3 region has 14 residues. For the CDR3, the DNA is TGTGCCAGCAGCCTTCTACTCGGAGTAGTTACGCAGTATTTT. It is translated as CASSLLLGVVTQYF.

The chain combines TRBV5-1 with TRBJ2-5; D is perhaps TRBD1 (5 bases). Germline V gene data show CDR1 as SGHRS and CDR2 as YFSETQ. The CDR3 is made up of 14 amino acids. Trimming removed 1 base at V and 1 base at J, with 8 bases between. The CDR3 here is CASSLYDSQETQYF. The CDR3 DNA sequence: TGCGCCAGCAGCTTGTACGACAGCCAAGAGACCCAGTACTTC.

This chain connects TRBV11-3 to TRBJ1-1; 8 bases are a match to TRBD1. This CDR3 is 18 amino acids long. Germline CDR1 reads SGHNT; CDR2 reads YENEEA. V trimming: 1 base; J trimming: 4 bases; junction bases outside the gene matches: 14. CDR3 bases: TGTGCCAGCAGCTTAGTTTACGATTCAGGGGGCGGTGCCACTGAAGCTTTCTTT. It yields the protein CASSLVYDSGGGATEAFF.

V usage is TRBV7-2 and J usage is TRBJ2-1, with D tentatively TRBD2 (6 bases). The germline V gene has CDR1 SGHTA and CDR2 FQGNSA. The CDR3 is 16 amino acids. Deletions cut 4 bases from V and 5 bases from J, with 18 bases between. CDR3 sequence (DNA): TGTGCCAGCAGCTATCCCGGGGGAAAGATGAACAATGAGCAGTTCTTC. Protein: CASSYPGGKMNNEQFF.

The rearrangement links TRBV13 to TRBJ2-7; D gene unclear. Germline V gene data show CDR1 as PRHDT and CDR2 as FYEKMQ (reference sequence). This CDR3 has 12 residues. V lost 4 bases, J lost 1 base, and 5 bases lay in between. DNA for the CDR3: TGTGCCAGCAGCTCCCTATCCTACGAGCAGTACTTC. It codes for CASSSLSYEQYF.

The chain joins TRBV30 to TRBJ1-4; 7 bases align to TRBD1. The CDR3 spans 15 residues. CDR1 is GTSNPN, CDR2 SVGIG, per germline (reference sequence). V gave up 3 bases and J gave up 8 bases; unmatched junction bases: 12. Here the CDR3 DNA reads TGTGCCTGGAGGAATAAGGACAGGAAAAGGGAAAAACTGTTTTTT. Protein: CAWRNKDRKREKLFF. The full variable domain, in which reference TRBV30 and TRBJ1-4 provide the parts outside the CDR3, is SQTIHQWPATLVQPVGSPLSLECTVEGTSNPNLYWYRQAAGRGLQLLFYSVGIGQISSEVPQNLSASRPQDRQFILSSKKLLLSDSGFYLCAWRNKDRKREKLFFGSGTQLSVL.

CDR3 amino acids: CASSETGSTDTQYF. DNA for the CDR3: TGTGCCAGCAGCGAGACAGGAAGCACAGATACGCAGTATTTT. This chain uses TRBV5-4 with TRBJ2-3, with D possibly TRBD1 on 6 matching bases. Germline CDR1 SGHNT, CDR2 YYREEE (reference sequence). The V gene lost 4 bases and the J gene lost 0 bases, with 9 bases spanning the gap. This CDR3 has 14 amino acids.